The 15 T cell receptor beta chains listed next were all sequenced from one sample in a study of vaccination effects on CD4 cells after COVID-19. Sequenced by immunoSEQ multiplex PCR; TCRdb stores in-frame clones only, minus some. The table shows roughly 45,000 clones, with roughly 65% occurring only once. ViraFEST used viral peptide pools to expand antigen-specific CD4+ T cells before sequencing. When less than 13 days of culture had elapsed, CD4+ T cells were isolated. The infection with SARS-CoV-2 (confirmed by PCR) occurred in this person between March and December 2020. The antigens of these receptors remain unknown. The sequencing used CD4+ T cells from PBMCs cultured with a peptide pool, collected before COVID-19 vaccination. The source is a human donor who had a prior SARS-CoV-2 infection.

The V gene is TRBV6-6, the J gene TRBJ2-3, with 9 bases matching TRBD1. The junction had 18 bases not matched to a gene; V was cut back by 6 bases and J by 2 bases. There are 19 residues in the CDR3. Per germline, CDR1 MNHNY and CDR2 SVGAGI (reference sequence). The CDR3 spells CASSWGQGHGSVFTDTQYF. As DNA, the CDR3 is TGTGCCAGCAGCTGGGGACAGGGACATGGATCCGTGTTCACAGATACGCAGTATTTT.

The V gene is TRBV5-1, the J gene TRBJ2-3, with TRBD2 as a possible D gene (6 bases). This CDR3 is built from 14 residues. Germline loops: CDR1 SGHRS, CDR2 YFSETQ. Trimming took 4 bases from V and 4 from J, leaving 13 bases between them. CDR3 sequence (DNA): TGCGCCAGCAGCACTGGCGGGGTTGCAGATACGCAGTATTTT. Translated, it gives CASSTGGVADTQYF. The variable domain in full, completed from reference TRBV5-1 and TRBJ2-3, reads KAGVTQTPRYLIKTRGQQVTLSCSPISGHRSVSWYQQTPGQGLQFLFEYFSETQRNKGNFPGRFSGRQFSNSRSEMNVSTLELGDSALYLCASSTGGVADTQYFGPGTRLTVL.

The chain has TRBV4-2 and TRBJ2-4; D tentatively fits TRBD1 or TRBD2 (6 bases each). The CDR3 runs 17 residues. Germline V lookup: CDR1 LGHNA, CDR2 YNFKEQ. V was trimmed by 0 bases and J by 6 bases, leaving 18 bases between them. CDR3: CASSQDKVGGIGNIQYF. The DNA of the CDR3 is TGTGCCAGCAGCCAAGATAAGGTCGGGGGCATAGGAAACATTCAGTACTTC.

The gene calls are TRBV7-9 and TRBJ1-5; no clear D. Germline CDR1 reads SEHNR; CDR2 reads FQNEAQ (reference sequence). This CDR3 region has 14 residues. V gave up 2 bases and J gave up 4 bases, with 9 bases separating them. The CDR3 nucleotides read TGTGCCAGCAGCTTAACGGACGGAAATCAGCCCCAGCATTTT. Translation: CASSLTDGNQPQHF.

The chain uses TRBV15 and TRBJ2-7, with a weak D call TRBD2 (5 bases). The CDR3 is 13 residues long. Germline CDR1 is LNHNV and CDR2 is YYDKDF (reference sequence). With 0 bases removed from V and 7 bases from J, the gap between germline ends came to 10 bases. In DNA, the CDR3 is TGTGCCACCAGCAGAGATTCCCGGGGAGAGCAGTACTTC. Its translation is CATSRDSRGEQYF.

The chain employs TRBV7-6 and TRBJ2-1; D is unclear. Trimming took 4 bases from V and 6 from J, leaving 19 bases between them. Per germline, CDR1 SGHVS and CDR2 FNYEAQ. CDR3 length equals 16 residues. CDR3 protein: CASSSLSQVGPNEQFF. The CDR3 DNA follows: TGTGCCAGCAGCTCCTTATCCCAGGTTGGGCCCAATGAGCAGTTCTTC.

The rearrangement joins TRBV6-5 to TRBJ2-7; the match to TRBD1 covers 8 bases. From germline, CDR1 is MNHEY and CDR2 SVGAGI. Losses at the gene ends were 7 bases for V and 4 bases for J; bases not matched to a gene: 6. The CDR3 runs 13 residues. The CDR3 reads CASKRQGTYEQYF. The CDR3 DNA sequence: TGTGCCAGCAAGAGACAGGGGACTTACGAGCAGTACTTC.

This clone showed up just once. In DNA form, the CDR3 reads TGTGCCAGCAGCCAAGAGAGAGACAGTTCTGGGGCCAACGTCCTGACTTTC. It encodes CASSQERDSSGANVLTF. This chain connects TRBV4-2 to TRBJ2-6, with D possibly being TRBD1 (5 bases). The germline V gene encodes CDR1 LGHNA and CDR2 YNFKEQ. The CDR3 spans 17 residues. Trimming cost V 0 bases and J 1 base, with 10 bases left between them.

In this sample, this clone turned up a few times. The chain employs TRBV5-6 and TRBJ2-1, with TRBD2 matching 7 bases. The CDR3 consists of 15 residues. Germline CDR1 and CDR2: SGHDT and YYEEEE. The V and J ends lost 2 bases and 5 bases, in that order; junction bases with no gene match: 7. Here the CDR3 reads CASSFWTRPDNEQFF. CDR3 sequence (DNA): TGTGCCAGCAGCTTTTGGACTAGGCCGGACAATGAGCAGTTCTTC.

V and J are TRBV3-1 (or the pseudogene TRBV3-2) and TRBJ2-5; 14 bases align to TRBD2. The CDR3 covers 16 residues. Looked up from germline, CDR1 is LGHDT and CDR2 is YNNKEL (reference sequence). Trimming removed 5 bases from V and 5 bases from J; junction bases left unmatched: 7. CDR3 residues: CASSLRTSGRMETQYF. CDR3 nucleotide sequence: TGTGCCAGCAGCTTGAGGACTAGCGGGAGGATGGAGACCCAGTACTTC.

This chain joins TRBV7-2 and TRBJ1-2; D call uncertain. Germline loops: CDR1 SGHTA, CDR2 FQGNSA. V was cut by 5 bases and J by 4 bases, with 8 bases left in between. This CDR3 spans 12 amino acids. CDR3 coding DNA: TGTGCCAGCAGCCCGGGGAGCTATGGCTACACCTTC. It specifies CASSPGSYGYTF. The full variable domain, its missing parts supplied by reference TRBV7-2 and TRBJ1-2, is GAGVSQSPSNKVTEKGKDVELRCDPISGHTALYWYRQSLGQGLEFLIYFQGNSAPDKSGLPSDRFSAERTGGSVSTLTIQRTQQEDSAVYLCASSPGSYGYTFGSGTRLTVV.

This clone was found a few times. The chain couples TRBV5-1 to TRBJ2-1, with D perhaps TRBD2 (6 bases). The V end lost 0 bases, the J end lost 9 bases, and 13 bases lay between the germline ends. The CDR3 is made up of 14 amino acids. Germline V gene sequence: CDR1 SGHRS, CDR2 YFSETQ. CDR3 nucleotide sequence: TGCGCCAGCAGCTTGGTGGCGGGGCAGGGTGAGCAGTTCTTC. This gives the protein CASSLVAGQGEQFF.

This clone showed up just once. The rearrangement links TRBV11-2 to TRBJ2-5; the D is unclear. The CDR3 has 12 amino acids. V lost 0 bases and J 4 bases, leaving 3 bases between the germline ends. Germline loops: CDR1 SGHAT, CDR2 FQNNGV. CDR3 coding DNA: TGTGCCAGCAGCTTAGACAGAGAGACCCAGTACTTC. Its translation is CASSLDRETQYF.

By sample share, this clone is medium-sized. The chain is built from TRBV7-6 and TRBJ1-3; D is ambiguous. The V end lost 1 base, the J end lost 0 bases, and 13 bases lay between the germline ends. The CDR3 consists of 17 residues. Germline V gene lookup returns CDR1 SGHVS and CDR2 FNYEAQ. DNA for the CDR3: TGTGCCAGCAGCTTAGGGGCTTGGGATGGCTCTGGAAACACCATATATTTT. Amino acid sequence: CASSLGAWDGSGNTIYF.

This chain uses TRBV20-1 with TRBJ1-5, with D possibly being TRBD1 (6 bases). The V gene's germline CDR1 is DFQATT and CDR2 SNEGSKA (reference sequence). With 3 bases removed from V and 7 bases from J, the gap between germline ends came to 16 bases. This CDR3 comprises 14 residues. CDR3 bases: TGCAGTGCTAGTCCTCGGGGGGCTGGGCAGCCCCAGCATTTT. Residues: CSASPRGAGQPQHF.